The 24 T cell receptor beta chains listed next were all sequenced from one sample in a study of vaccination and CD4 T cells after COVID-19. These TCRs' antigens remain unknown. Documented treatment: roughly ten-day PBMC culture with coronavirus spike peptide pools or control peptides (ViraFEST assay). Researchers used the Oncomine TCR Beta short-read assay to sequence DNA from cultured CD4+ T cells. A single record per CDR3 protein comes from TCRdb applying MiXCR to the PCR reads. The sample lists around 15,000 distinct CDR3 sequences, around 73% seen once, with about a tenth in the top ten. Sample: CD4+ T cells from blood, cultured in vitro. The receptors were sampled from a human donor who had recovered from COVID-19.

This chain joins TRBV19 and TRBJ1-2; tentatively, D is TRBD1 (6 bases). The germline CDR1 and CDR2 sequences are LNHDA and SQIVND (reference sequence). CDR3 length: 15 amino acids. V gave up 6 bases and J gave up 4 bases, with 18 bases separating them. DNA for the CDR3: TGTGCCAGTAGGGGGAGCAGGGGCGTTGCCTATGGCTACACCTTC. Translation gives CASRGSRGVAYGYTF. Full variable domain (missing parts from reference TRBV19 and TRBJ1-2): DGGITQSPKYLFRKEGQNVTLSCEQNLNHDAMYWYRQDPGQGLRLIYYSQIVNDFQKGDIAEGYSVSREKKESFPLTVTSAQKNPTAFYLCASRGSRGVAYGYTFGSGTRLTVV.

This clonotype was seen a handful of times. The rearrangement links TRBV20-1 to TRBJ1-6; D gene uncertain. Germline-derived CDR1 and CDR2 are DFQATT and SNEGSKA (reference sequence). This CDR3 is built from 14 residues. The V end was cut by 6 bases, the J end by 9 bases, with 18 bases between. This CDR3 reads CSASGGRTSSPLHF. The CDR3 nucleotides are TGCAGTGCGTCCGGAGGGCGCACTAGTTCACCCCTCCACTTT.

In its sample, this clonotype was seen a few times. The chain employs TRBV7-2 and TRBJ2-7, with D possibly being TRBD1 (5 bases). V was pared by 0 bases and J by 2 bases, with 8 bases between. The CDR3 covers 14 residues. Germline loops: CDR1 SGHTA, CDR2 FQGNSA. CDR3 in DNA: TGTGCCAGCAGCTTAGCGGGGCAGACCTACGAGCAGTACTTC. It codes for CASSLAGQTYEQYF.

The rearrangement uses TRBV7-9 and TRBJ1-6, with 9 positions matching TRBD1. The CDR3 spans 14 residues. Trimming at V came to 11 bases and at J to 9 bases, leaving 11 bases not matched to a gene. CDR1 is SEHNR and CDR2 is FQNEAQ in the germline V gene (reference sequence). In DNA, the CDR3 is TGTGCCGGCTCCTACGGGACAGGGAGTTCACCCCTCCACTTT. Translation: CAGSYGTGSSPLHF.

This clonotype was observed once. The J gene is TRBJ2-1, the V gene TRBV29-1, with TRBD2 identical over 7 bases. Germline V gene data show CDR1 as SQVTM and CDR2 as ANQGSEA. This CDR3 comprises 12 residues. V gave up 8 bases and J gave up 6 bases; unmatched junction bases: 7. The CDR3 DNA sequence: TGCAGCCTGACTGGGAGGGCCAATGAGCAGTTCTTC. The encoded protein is CSLTGRANEQFF.

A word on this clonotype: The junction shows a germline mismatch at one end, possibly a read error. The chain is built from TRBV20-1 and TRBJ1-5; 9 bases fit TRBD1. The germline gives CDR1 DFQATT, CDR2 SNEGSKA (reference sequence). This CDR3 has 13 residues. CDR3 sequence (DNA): TGCAGTGCGCCCGGGACAGGGAATCGGCCCCAGCATTTT. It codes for CSAPGTGNRPQHF.

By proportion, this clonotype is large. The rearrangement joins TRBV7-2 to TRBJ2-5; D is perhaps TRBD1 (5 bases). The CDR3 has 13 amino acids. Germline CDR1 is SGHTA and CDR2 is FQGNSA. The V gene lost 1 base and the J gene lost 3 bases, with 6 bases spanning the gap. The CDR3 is CASSLVREETQYF. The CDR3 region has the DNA TGTGCCAGCAGCTTAGTCAGGGAAGAGACCCAGTACTTC.

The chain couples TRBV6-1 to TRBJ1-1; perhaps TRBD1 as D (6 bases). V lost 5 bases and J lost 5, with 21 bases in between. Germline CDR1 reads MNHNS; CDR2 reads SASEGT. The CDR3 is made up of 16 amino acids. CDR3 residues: CASSPIGDKRRTEAFF. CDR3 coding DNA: TGTGCCAGCAGTCCAATCGGGGACAAACGGAGGACTGAAGCTTTCTTT.

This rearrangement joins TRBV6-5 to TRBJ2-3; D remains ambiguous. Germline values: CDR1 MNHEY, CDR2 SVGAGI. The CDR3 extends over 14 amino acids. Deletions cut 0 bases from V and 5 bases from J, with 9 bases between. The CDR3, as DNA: TGTGCCAGCAGTTACTCGTCGGGCTTAGATACGCAGTATTTT. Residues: CASSYSSGLDTQYF.

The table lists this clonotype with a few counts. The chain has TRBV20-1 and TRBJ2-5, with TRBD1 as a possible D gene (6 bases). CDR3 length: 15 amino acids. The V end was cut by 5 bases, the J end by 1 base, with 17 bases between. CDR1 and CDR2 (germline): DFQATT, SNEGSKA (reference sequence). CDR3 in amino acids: CSAPDQTGRQETQYF. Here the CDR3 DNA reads TGCAGTGCTCCGGACCAGACAGGTCGCCAAGAGACCCAGTACTTC.

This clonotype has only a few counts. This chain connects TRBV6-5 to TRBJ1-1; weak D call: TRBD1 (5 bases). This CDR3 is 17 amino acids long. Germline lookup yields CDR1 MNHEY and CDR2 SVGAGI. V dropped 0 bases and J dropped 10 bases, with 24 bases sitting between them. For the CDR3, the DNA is TGTGCCAGCAGTTACTCGGGGCAGGGAGGGTTGGGCAACGGAGCTTTCTTT. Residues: CASSYSGQGGLGNGAFF.

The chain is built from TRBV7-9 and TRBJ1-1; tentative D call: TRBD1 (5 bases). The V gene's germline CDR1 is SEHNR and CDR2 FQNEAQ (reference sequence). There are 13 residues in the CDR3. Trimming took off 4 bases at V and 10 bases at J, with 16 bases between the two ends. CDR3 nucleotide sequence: TGTGCCAGCAGCTCCGACACCGGCAGGGTAGCTTTCTTT. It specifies CASSSDTGRVAFF.

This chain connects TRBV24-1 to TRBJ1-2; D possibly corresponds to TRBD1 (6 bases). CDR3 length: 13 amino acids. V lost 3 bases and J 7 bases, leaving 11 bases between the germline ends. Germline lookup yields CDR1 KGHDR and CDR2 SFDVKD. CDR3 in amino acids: CATSDGGRSGYTF. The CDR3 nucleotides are TGTGCCACCAGTGATGGGGGGCGTAGTGGCTACACCTTC.

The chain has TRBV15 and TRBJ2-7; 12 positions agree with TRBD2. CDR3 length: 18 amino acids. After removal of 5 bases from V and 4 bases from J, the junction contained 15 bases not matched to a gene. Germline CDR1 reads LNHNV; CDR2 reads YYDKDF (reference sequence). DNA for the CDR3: TGTGCCACCAGCCCCAAGGGCCGACTAGCGGGAGTATGGTACGAGCAGTACTTC. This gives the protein CATSPKGRLAGVWYEQYF.

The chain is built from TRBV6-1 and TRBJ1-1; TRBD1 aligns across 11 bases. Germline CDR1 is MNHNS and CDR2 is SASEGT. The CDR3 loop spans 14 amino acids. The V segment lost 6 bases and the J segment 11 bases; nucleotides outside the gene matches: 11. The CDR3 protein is CASRSDRGPQAAFF. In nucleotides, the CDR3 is TGTGCCAGCAGGTCGGACAGGGGGCCGCAGGCGGCTTTCTTT.

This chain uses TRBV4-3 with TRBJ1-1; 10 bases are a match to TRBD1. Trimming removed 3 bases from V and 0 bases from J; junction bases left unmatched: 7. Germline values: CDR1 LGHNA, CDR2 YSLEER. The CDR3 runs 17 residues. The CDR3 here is CASSHQDRGAMNTEAFF. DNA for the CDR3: TGCGCCAGCAGCCACCAGGACAGGGGGGCAATGAACACTGAAGCTTTCTTT.

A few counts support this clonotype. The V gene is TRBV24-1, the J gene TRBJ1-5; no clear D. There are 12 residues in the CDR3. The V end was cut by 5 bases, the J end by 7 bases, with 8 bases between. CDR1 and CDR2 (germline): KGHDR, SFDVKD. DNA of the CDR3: TGTGCCACCAGTGTCAGTGGGCAGCCCCAGCATTTT. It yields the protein CATSVSGQPQHF.

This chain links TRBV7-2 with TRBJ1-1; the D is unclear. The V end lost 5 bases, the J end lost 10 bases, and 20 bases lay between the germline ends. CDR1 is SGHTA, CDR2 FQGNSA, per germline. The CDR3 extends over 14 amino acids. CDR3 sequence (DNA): TGTGCCAGCAGCCCCCCCGGGCACCGCCGAGGAGCTTTCTTT. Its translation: CASSPPGHRRGAFF.

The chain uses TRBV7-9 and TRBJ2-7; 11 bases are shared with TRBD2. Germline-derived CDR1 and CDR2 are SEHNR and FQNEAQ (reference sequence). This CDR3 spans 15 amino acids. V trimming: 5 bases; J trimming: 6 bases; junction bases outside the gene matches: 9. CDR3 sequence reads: CASSLVQLAGAEQYF. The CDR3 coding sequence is TGTGCCAGCAGCCTAGTCCAACTAGCGGGAGCCGAGCAGTACTTC.

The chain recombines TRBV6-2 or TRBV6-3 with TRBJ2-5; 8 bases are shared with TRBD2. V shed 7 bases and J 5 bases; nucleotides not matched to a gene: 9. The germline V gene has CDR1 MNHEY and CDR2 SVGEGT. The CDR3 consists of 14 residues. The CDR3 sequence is CASTKAGGPETQYF. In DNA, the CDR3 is TGTGCCAGCACGAAGGCGGGGGGCCCCGAGACCCAGTACTTC.

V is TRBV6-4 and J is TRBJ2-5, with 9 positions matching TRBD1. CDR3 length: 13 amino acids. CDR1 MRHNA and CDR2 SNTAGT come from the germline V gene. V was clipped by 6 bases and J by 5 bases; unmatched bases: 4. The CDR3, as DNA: TGTGCCAGCAGCGCTGACAGGGGGGAGACCCAGTACTTC. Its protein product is CASSADRGETQYF.

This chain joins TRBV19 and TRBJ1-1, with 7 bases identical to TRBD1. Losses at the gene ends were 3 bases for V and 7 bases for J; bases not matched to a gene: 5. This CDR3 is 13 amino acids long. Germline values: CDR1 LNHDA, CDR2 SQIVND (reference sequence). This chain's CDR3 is CASSMPGQSEAFF. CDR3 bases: TGTGCCAGTAGTATGCCGGGACAGAGTGAAGCTTTCTTT.

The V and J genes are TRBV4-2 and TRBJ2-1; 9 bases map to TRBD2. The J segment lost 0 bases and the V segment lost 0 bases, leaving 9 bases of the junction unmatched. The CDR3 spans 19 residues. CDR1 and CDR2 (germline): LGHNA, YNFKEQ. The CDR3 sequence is CASSQEGRLAASSYNEQFF. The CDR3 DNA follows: TGTGCCAGCAGCCAAGAGGGGAGACTAGCGGCCAGCTCCTACAATGAGCAGTTCTTC.

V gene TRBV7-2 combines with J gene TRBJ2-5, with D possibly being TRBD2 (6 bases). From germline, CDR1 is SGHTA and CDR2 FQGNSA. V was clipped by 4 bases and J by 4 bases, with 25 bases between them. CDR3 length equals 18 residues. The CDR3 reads CASSWTTISATSTETQYF. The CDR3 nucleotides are TGTGCCAGCAGCTGGACTACAATCTCTGCAACTAGCACAGAGACCCAGTACTTC. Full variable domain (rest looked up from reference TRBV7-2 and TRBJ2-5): GAGVSQSPSNKVTEKGKDVELRCDPISGHTALYWYRQSLGQGLEFLIYFQGNSAPDKSGLPSDRFSAERTGGSVSTLTIQRTQQEDSAVYLCASSWTTISATSTETQYFGPGTRLLVL.